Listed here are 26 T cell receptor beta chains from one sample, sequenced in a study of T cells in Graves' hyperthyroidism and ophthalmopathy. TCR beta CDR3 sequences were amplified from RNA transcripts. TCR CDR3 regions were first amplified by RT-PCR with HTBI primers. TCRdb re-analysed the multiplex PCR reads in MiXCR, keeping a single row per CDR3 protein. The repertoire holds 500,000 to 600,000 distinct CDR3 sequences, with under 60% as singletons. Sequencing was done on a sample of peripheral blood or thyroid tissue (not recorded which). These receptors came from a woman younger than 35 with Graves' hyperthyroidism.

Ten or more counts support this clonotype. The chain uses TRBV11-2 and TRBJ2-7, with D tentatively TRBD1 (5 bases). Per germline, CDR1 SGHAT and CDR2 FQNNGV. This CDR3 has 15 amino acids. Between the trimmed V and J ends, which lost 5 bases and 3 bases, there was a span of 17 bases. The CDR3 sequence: CASSLTTGFDYEQYF. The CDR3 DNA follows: TGTGCCAGCAGCCTAACTACAGGTTTCGACTACGAGCAGTACTTC.

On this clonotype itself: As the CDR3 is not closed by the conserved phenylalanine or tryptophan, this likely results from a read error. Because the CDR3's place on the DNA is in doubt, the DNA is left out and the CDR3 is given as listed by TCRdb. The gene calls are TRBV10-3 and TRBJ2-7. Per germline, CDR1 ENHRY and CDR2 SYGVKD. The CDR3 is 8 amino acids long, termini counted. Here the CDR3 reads CAISDAAI.

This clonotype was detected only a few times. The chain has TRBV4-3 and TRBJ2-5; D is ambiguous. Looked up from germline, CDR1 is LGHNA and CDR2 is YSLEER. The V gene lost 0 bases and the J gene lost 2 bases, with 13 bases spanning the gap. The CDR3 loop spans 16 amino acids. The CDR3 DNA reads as TGCGCCAGCAGCCAAGAGGGCAGACAATCACAAGAGACCCAGTACTTC. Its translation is CASSQEGRQSQETQYF.

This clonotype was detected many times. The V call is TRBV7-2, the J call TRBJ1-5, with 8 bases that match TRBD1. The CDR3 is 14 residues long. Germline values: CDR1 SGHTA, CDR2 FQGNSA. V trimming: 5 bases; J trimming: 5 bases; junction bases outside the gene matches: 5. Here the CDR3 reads CASSPGTGDQPQHF. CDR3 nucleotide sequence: TGTGCCAGCAGCCCAGGGACAGGTGATCAGCCCCAGCATTTT. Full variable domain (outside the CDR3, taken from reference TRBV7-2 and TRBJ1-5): GAGVSQSPSNKVTEKGKDVELRCDPISGHTALYWYRQSLGQGLEFLIYFQGNSAPDKSGLPSDRFSAERTGGSVSTLTIQRTQQEDSAVYLCASSPGTGDQPQHFGDGTRLSIL.

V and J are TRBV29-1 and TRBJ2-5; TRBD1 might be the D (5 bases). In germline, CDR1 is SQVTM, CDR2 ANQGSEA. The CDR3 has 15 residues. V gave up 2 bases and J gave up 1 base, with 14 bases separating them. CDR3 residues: CSVERFPDTQETQYF. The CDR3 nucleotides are TGCAGCGTTGAAAGGTTCCCGGACACCCAAGAGACCCAGTACTTC.

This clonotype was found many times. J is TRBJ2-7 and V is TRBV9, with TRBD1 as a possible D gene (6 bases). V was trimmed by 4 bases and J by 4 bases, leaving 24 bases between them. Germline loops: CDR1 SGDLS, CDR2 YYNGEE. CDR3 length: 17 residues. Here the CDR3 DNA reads TGTGCCAGCAGCCCCTCCCGACAGGAAACTTTACCATACGAGCAGTACTTC. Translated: CASSPSRQETLPYEQYF. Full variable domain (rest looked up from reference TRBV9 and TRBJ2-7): DSGVTQTPKHLITATGQRVTLRCSPRSGDLSVYWYQQSLDQGLQFLIQYYNGEERAKGNILERFSAQQFPDLHSELNLSSLELGDSALYFCASSPSRQETLPYEQYFGPGTRLTVT.

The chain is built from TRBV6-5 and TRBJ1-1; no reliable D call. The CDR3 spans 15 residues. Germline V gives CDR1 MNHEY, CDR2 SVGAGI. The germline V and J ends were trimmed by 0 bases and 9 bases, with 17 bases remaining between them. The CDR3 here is CASSYSWSSGQQAFF. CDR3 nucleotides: TGTGCCAGCAGTTACTCGTGGTCGTCGGGTCAACAAGCTTTCTTT.

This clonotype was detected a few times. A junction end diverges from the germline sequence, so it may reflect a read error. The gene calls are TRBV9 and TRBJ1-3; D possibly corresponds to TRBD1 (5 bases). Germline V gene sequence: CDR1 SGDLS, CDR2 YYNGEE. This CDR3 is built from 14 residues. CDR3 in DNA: TGTGCCGGCAGCTACCGGGACGCCGGAAACACCATATATTTT. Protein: CAGSYRDAGNTIYF. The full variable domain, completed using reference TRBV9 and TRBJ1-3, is DSGVTQTPKHLITATGQRVTLRCSPRSGDLSVYWYQQSLDQGLQFLIQYYNGEERAKGNILERFSAQQFPDLHSELNLSSLELGDSALYFCAGSYRDAGNTIYFGEGSWLTVV.

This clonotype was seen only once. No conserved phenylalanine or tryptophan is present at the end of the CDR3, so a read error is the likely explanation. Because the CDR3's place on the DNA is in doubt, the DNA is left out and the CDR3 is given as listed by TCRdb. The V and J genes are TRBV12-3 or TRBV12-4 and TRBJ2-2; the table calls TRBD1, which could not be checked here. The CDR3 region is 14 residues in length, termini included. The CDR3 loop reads CASTDGAQGADRAG.

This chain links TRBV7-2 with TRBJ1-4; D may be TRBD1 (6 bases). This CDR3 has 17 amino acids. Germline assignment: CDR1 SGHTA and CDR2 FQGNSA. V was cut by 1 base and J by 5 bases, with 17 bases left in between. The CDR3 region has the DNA TGTGCCAGCAGCTTAGATCTCAGGGACAAGGGAAATGAAAAACTGTTTTTT. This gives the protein CASSLDLRDKGNEKLFF.

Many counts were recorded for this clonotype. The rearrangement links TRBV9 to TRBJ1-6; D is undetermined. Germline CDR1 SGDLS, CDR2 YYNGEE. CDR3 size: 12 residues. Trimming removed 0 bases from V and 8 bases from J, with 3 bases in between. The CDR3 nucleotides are TGTGCCAGCAGCGTAGGGTATTCACCCCTCCACTTT. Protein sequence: CASSVGYSPLHF.

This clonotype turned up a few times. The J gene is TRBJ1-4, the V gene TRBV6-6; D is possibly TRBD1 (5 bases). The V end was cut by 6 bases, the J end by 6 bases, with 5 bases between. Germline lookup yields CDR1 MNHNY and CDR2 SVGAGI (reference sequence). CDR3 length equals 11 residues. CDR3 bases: TGTGCCAGCAGCAGGGATGAAAAACTGTTTTTT. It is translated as CASSRDEKLFF.

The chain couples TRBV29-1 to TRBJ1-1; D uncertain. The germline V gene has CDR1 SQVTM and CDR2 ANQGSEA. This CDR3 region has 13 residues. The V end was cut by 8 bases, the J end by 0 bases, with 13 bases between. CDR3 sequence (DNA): TGCAGCCCGGCCTCAGGATTGAACACTGAAGCTTTCTTT. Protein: CSPASGLNTEAFF.

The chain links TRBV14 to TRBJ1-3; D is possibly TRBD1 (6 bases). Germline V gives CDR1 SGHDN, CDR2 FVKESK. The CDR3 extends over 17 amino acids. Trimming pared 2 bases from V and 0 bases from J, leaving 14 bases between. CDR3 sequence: CASSQTRTVRSGNTIYF. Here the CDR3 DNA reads TGTGCCAGCAGCCAAACCCGGACAGTACGCTCTGGAAACACCATATATTTT.

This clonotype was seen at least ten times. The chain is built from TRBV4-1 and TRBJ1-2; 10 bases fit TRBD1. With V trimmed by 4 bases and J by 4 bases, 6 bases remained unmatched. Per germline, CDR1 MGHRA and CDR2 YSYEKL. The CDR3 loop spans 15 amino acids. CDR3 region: CASSPGTGATYGYTF. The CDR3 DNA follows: TGCGCCAGCAGCCCCGGGACAGGGGCGACCTATGGCTACACCTTC.

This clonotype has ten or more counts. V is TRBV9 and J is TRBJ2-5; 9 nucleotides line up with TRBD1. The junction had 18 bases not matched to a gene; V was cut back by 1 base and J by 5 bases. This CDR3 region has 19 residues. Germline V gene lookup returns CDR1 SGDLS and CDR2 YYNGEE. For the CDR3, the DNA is TGTGCCAGCAGCGTATACGGGTCCGGGACAGGGTATGTGGATGAGACCCAGTACTTC. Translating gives CASSVYGSGTGYVDETQYF.

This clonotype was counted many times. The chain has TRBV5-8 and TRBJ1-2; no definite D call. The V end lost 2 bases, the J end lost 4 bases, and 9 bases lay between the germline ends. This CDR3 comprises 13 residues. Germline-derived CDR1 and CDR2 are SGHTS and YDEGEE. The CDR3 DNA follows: TGTGCCAGCAGCTTAGACACCTTCTATGGCTACACCTTC. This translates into CASSLDTFYGYTF. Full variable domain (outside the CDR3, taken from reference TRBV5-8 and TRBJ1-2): EAGVTQSPTHLIKTRGQQATLRCSPISGHTSVYWYQQALGLGLQFLLWYDEGEERNRGNFPPRFSGRQFPNYSSELNVNALELEDSALYLCASSLDTFYGYTFGSGTRLTVV.

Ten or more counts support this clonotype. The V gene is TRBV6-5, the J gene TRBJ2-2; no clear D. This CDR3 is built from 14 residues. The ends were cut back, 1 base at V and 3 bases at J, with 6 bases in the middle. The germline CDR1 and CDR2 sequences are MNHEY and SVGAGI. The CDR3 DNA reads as TGTGCCAGCAGTTACTGGCAGCACACCGGGGAGCTGTTTTTT. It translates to CASSYWQHTGELFF.

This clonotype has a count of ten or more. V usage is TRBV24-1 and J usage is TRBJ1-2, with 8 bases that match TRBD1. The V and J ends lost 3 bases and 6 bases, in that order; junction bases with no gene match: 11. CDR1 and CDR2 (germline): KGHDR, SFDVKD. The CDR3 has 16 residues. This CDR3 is CATSDTRTGKRNGYTF. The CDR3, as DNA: TGTGCCACCAGTGATACAAGGACAGGGAAGAGGAATGGCTACACCTTC.

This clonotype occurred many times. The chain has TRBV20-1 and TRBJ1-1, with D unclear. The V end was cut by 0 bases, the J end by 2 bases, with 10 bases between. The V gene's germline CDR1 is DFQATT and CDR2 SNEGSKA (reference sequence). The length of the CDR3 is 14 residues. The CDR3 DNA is TGCAGTGCTAGAGAACACTCCAGAAACACTGAAGCTTTCTTT. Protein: CSAREHSRNTEAFF.

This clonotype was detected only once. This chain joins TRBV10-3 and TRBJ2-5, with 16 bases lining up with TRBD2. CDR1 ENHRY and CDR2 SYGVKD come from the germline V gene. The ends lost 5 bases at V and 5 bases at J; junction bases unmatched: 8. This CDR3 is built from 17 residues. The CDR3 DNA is TGTGCCATCAGTCCGGGACTAGCGGGAGGGTTTCGGGAGACCCAGTACTTC. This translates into CAISPGLAGGFRETQYF.

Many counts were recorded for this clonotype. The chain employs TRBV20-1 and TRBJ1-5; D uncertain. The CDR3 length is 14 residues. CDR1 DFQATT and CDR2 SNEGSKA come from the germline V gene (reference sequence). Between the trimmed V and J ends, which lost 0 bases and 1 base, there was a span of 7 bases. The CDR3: CSARDARSNQPQHF. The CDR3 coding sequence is TGCAGTGCTAGAGATGCCAGGAGCAATCAGCCCCAGCATTTT.

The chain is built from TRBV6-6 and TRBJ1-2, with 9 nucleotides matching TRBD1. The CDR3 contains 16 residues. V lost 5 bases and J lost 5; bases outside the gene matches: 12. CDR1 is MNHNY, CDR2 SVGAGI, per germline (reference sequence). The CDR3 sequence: CASSPRTGVFGYGYTF. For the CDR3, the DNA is TGTGCCAGCAGTCCTCGGACAGGGGTCTTCGGTTATGGCTACACCTTC.

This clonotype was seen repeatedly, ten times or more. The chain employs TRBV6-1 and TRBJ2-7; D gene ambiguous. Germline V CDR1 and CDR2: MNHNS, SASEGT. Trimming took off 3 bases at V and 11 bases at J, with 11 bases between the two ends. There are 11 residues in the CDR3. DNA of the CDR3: TGTGCCAGCAGTGACCGGCTAACGGAGTACTTC. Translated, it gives CASSDRLTEYF.

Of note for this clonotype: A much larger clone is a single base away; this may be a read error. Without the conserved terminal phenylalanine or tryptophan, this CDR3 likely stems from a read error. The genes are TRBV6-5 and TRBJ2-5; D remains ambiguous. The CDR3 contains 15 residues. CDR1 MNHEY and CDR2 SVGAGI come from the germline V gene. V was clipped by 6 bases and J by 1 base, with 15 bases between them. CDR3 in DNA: TGTGCCAGCAGCGAAAACGGACGTCTCCAAGAGACCCAGTACCTC. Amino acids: CASSENGRLQETQYL.

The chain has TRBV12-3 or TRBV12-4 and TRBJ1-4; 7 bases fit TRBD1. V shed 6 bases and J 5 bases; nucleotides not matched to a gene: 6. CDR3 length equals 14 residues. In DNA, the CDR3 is TGTGCCAGCAGCCGAGGACAGGTCAATGAAAAACTGTTTTTT. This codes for CASSRGQVNEKLFF.